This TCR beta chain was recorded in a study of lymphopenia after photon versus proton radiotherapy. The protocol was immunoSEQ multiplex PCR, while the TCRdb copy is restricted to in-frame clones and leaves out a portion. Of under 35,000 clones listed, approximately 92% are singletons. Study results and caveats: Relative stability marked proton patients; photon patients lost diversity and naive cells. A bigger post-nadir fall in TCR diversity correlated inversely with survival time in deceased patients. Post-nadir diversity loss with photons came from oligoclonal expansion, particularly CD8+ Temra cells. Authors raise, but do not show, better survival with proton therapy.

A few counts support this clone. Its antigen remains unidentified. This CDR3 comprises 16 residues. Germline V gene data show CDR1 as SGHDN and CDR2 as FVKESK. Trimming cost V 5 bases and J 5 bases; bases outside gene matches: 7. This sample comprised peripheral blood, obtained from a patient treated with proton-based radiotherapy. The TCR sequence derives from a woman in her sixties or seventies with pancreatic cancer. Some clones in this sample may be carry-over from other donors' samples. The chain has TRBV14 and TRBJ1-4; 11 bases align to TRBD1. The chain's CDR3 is CASSTMGQGGNEKLFF. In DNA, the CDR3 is TGTGCCAGCAGCACCATGGGACAGGGGGGCAATGAAAAACTGTTTTTT.